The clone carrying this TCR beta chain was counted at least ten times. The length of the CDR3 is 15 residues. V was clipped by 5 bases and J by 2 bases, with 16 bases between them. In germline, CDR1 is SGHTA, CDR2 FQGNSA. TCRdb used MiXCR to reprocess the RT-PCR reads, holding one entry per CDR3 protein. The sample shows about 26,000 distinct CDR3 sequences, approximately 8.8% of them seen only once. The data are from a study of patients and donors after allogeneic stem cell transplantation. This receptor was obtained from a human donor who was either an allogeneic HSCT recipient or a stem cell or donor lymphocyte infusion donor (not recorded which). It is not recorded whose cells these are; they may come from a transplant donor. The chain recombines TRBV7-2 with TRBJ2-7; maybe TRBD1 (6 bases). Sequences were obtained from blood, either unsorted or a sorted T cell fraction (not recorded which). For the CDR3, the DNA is TGTGCCAGCAGCCAAACCGGGACACTTCCCTACGAGCAGTACTTC. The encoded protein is CASSQTGTLPYEQYF.